This TCR beta chain was profiled in a study of regulatory dendritic cells for organ transplantation. In the study overall: On day 6, the dendritic cells were exposed to LPS. Regarding the study as a whole: The authors noted considerable between-person heterogeneity in alloreactive memory CD8+ cells.

This clone has a handful of counts. Its antigen is currently unknown. CFSE-labeled sorted T cells met regulatory or mature dendritic cells for five to six days. FACS sorted CD4+ or CD8+ T cells into CD45RA+ naive and CD45RO+ memory. The assay was immunoSEQ multiplex PCR, and TCRdb's table has in-frame clones only and misses some. The sample lists about 20,000 clones; 80% to 90% were seen once. V lost 2 bases and J lost 5, with 12 bases in between. CDR1 SNHLY and CDR2 FYNNEI come from the germline V gene. CDR3 size: 14 residues. The source of this sequence is a human donor in good health. The V call is TRBV2, the J call TRBJ1-2, with D unclear. Specimen: naive CD4+ T cells from blood cultured with regulatory dendritic cells. Subset in this sample: CD45RA+ naive T cells. The CDR3 DNA reads TGTGCCAGCAGTGAATTAAAGGTTGCGTATGGCTACACCTTC. It specifies CASSELKVAYGYTF.